Listed below are T cell receptor beta chains from one sample, sequenced in a study of early T cells in non-severe SARS-CoV-2 infection. MiXCR, run by TCRdb on the 5' RACE reads, gives a single entry per CDR3 protein. The table records around 33,000 distinct CDR3 sequences, about 4.6% of them present only once. Sequencing input: whole blood. These receptors all stem from an adult who was a healthcare worker with PCR-confirmed SARS-CoV-2 infection or an uninfected control (not recorded which). CDR3s include the opening cysteine and the closing phenylalanine or tryptophan. D genes are given only for firm matches. For some rows the clone size is stated as once, few or many, or as a class when expanded; others skip it.

d_call: TRBD2
j_call: TRBJ2-7
clone_size: few
v_call: TRBV3-1
cdr3_nt: TGTGCCAGCAGCCTGGGACTACTTAGCCAGCAGTACTTC
cdr3_aa: CASSLGLLSQQYF

d_call: TRBD2
j_call: TRBJ2-1
clone_size: many
v_call: TRBV27
cdr3_nt: TGTGCCAGCAGTTTACTCGCGCGGGAGGGCCGCAGGAGGGACAATGAGCAGTTCTTC
cdr3_aa: CASSLLAREGRRRDNEQFF

d_call: NA
j_call: TRBJ2-3
clone_size: many
v_call: TRBV5-4
cdr3_nt: TGTGCCAGCAGCTTAAAAGGGCTACCGATCACAGATACGCAGTATTTT
cdr3_aa: CASSLKGLPITDTQYF

d_call: NA
j_call: TRBJ1-1
clone_size: many
v_call: TRBV5-1
cdr3_nt: TGCGCCAGCAGACCGGACGTCGGCAGCGTCACTGAAGCTTTCTTT
cdr3_aa: CASRPDVGSVTEAFF

d_call: NA
j_call: TRBJ2-7
clone_size: many
v_call: TRBV28
cdr3_nt: TGTGCCAGCAGTTTTATCGGGACAACTTCCTACGAGCAGTACTTC
cdr3_aa: CASSFIGTTSYEQYF

d_call: TRBD2
j_call: TRBJ2-7
clone_size: many
v_call: TRBV30
cdr3_nt: TGTGCCTGGAATGCACTAGCGGGTGTGGAGCAGTACTTC
cdr3_aa: CAWNALAGVEQYF

d_call: NA
j_call: TRBJ1-4
clone_size: many
v_call: TRBV7-8
cdr3_nt: TGTGCCAGCAGCCTCACCTCGACGGGAGAAAAACTGTTTTTT
cdr3_aa: CASSLTSTGEKLFF

d_call: TRBD1
j_call: TRBJ2-7
clone_size: many
v_call: TRBV10-3
cdr3_nt: TGTGCCGCCAAGGGACAGGAGAGCTCCTACGAGCAGTACTTC
cdr3_aa: CAAKGQESSYEQYF

d_call: NA
j_call: TRBJ2-7
clone_size: many
v_call: TRBV27
cdr3_nt: TGTGCCAGCAGTTTATCGGGCAGGCAGCAGGACGAGCAGTACTTC
cdr3_aa: CASSLSGRQQDEQYF

d_call: NA
j_call: TRBJ1-5
clone_size: NA
v_call: TRBV6-6
cdr3_nt: TGTGCCAGCAGTTACGGTGGGGAGTTGAATCAGCCCCAGCATTTT
cdr3_aa: CASSYGGELNQPQHF

d_call: TRBD2
j_call: TRBJ2-7
clone_size: many
v_call: TRBV20-1
cdr3_nt: TGCAGTCCATCCTCTCGCGCGGGAGCTCTCGAGCAGTACTTC
cdr3_aa: CSPSSRAGALEQYF

d_call: NA
j_call: TRBJ2-5
clone_size: many
v_call: TRBV12-3/TRBV12-4
cdr3_nt: TGTGCCAGCAGAAATAGCGGATATCACGGGGAGACCCAGTACTTC
cdr3_aa: CASRNSGYHGETQYF

d_call: NA
j_call: TRBJ1-2
clone_size: many
v_call: TRBV4-2
cdr3_nt: TGTGCCAGCAGCCAAGATCGTCAGGGAGGCAACTATGGCTACACCTTC
cdr3_aa: CASSQDRQGGNYGYTF

d_call: TRBD2
j_call: TRBJ2-5
clone_size: NA
v_call: TRBV3-1
cdr3_nt: TGTGCCAGCAGCCCTCGGACTAGCGGAGAAGAGACCCAGTACTTC
cdr3_aa: CASSPRTSGEETQYF

d_call: NA
j_call: TRBJ2-2
clone_size: many
v_call: TRBV7-6
cdr3_nt: TGTGCCAGCAGCTTAGCGCAGAACACCGGGGAGCTGTTTTTT
cdr3_aa: CASSLAQNTGELFF

d_call: TRBD2
j_call: TRBJ2-1
clone_size: few
v_call: TRBV24-1
cdr3_nt: TGTGCCATCCGGGTGGGGCTAGCGGGAGACGATGAGCAGTTCTTC
cdr3_aa: CAIRVGLAGDDEQFF

d_call: NA
j_call: TRBJ1-1
clone_size: many
v_call: TRBV6-4
cdr3_nt: TGTGCCAGCAGCGCGGACAGAATGAACACTGAAGCTTTCTTT
cdr3_aa: CASSADRMNTEAFF

d_call: NA
j_call: TRBJ1-6
clone_size: NA
v_call: TRBV5-1
cdr3_nt: TGCGCCAGCAGCAACCGGGGGAGCTCCTATAATTCACCCCTCCACTTT
cdr3_aa: CASSNRGSSYNSPLHF

d_call: NA
j_call: TRBJ1-2
clone_size: NA
v_call: TRBV20-1
cdr3_nt: TGCAGTGCTAGAGAAGACTATGGCTACACCTTC
cdr3_aa: CSAREDYGYTF

d_call: TRBD2
j_call: TRBJ2-3
clone_size: medium-sized
v_call: TRBV6-4
cdr3_nt: TGTGCCAGCAGTGACTCCAGCGGGAGGGCAGATACGCAGTATTTT
cdr3_aa: CASSDSSGRADTQYF

d_call: NA
j_call: TRBJ2-4
clone_size: many
v_call: TRBV20-1
cdr3_nt: TGCAGTGCTCGCGGGACACCCAAAAACATTCAGTACTTC
cdr3_aa: CSARGTPKNIQYF

d_call: NA
j_call: TRBJ1-2
clone_size: many
v_call: TRBV7-9
cdr3_nt: TGTGCCAGCAAACCGACGGAAAAGGCTAACTATGGCTACACCTTC
cdr3_aa: CASKPTEKANYGYTF

d_call: NA
j_call: TRBJ1-2
clone_size: many
v_call: TRBV9
cdr3_nt: TGTGCCAGCACTAGACAGGAGGCCTATGGCTACACCTTC
cdr3_aa: CASTRQEAYGYTF

d_call: NA
j_call: TRBJ2-5
clone_size: many
v_call: TRBV29-1
cdr3_nt: TGCAGCGTCCCTAAGGGGTGGGAGACCCAGTACTTC
cdr3_aa: CSVPKGWETQYF

d_call: NA
j_call: TRBJ1-1
clone_size: many
v_call: TRBV2
cdr3_nt: TGTGCCAGCAATGAATGGATAGAAGCTTTCTTT
cdr3_aa: CASNEWIEAFF

d_call: TRBD1
j_call: TRBJ1-4
clone_size: many
v_call: TRBV27
cdr3_nt: TGTGCCAGCAGTTCTGGCGGGGGACAGGGATATGAAAAACTGTTTTTT
cdr3_aa: CASSSGGGQGYEKLFF

d_call: NA
j_call: TRBJ2-3
clone_size: NA
v_call: TRBV5-1
cdr3_nt: TGCGCCAGCAGCTTGGAGGGCCAAGATACGCAGTATTTT
cdr3_aa: CASSLEGQDTQYF